The 23 T cell receptor beta chains below come from one sample, sequenced in a study of T-cell memory formation after mild COVID-19. From the 5' RACE reads, TCRdb called clonotypes with MiXCR, one entry per CDR3 protein. This table holds hundreds of thousands of distinct CDR3 sequences, 8% to 9% found once. What was sequenced was PBMCs or a T cell subset sorted from them (not recorded which). The receptor set was obtained from a man aged 18 to 30 who had mild COVID-19 (a few samples of this study predate the infection). Cell type and time point are not known.

This clonotype was seen many times. This chain uses TRBV5-4 with TRBJ1-6; D remains ambiguous. The germline V gene has CDR1 SGHNT and CDR2 YYREEE (reference sequence). This CDR3 has 13 residues. Trimming took off 4 bases at V and 14 bases at J, with 16 bases between the two ends. CDR3 DNA: TGTGCCAGCAGCCGGCCCGAGGACGGCACCCTCCACTTT. Its protein product is CASSRPEDGTLHF.

This clonotype was detected a few times. The chain links TRBV18 to TRBJ2-2, with 7 bases fitting TRBD2. Per the germline V gene, CDR1 is KGHSH and CDR2 is LQKENI. The CDR3 spans 16 residues. Trimming at V came to 1 base and at J to 1 base, leaving 3 bases not matched to a gene. CDR3 sequence (DNA): TGTGCCAGCTCACCACTTTCTAGCGGGAACACCGGGGAGCTGTTTTTT. Translation: CASSPLSSGNTGELFF.

Ten or more counts support this clonotype. This sequence joins TRBV7-2 and TRBJ2-5; D may be TRBD1 (6 bases). V dropped 5 bases and J dropped 1 base, with 14 bases sitting between them. The CDR3 has 15 residues. The V gene's germline CDR1 is SGHTA and CDR2 FQGNSA. The CDR3 is CASSGRTATQETQYF. CDR3 coding DNA: TGTGCCAGCAGCGGAAGGACAGCAACCCAAGAGACCCAGTACTTC.

This chain connects TRBV4-1 to TRBJ1-2; TRBD1 is a possible D gene (5 bases). This CDR3 is 14 amino acids long. V was trimmed by 0 bases and J by 4 bases, leaving 9 bases between them. Germline CDR1 reads MGHRA; CDR2 reads YSYEKL. CDR3 sequence (DNA): TGCGCCAGCAGCCAAGAGGCACAGGCCTATGGCTACACCTTC. It is translated as CASSQEAQAYGYTF.

This clonotype was seen more than once but under ten times. CDR3 nucleotide sequence: TGCAGTGGGCCTGTGGCTGGCACAGATACGCAGTATTTT. This sequence encodes CSGPVAGTDTQYF. This chain links TRBV20-1 with TRBJ2-3; unclear D gene. The CDR3 has 13 amino acids. The V and J ends lost 7 bases and 1 base respectively, with 12 bases between them. Germline V gene data show CDR1 as DFQATT and CDR2 as SNEGSKA (reference sequence).

The sample holds a few counts of this clonotype. V usage is TRBV18 and J usage is TRBJ2-1, with TRBD2 matching over 7 bases. Germline loops: CDR1 KGHSH, CDR2 LQKENI. There are 12 residues in the CDR3. V was pared by 2 bases and J by 9 bases, with 1 base of the junction left unmatched. The CDR3 sequence is CASSPGRVEQFF. The CDR3 DNA follows: TGTGCCAGCTCACCAGGGAGGGTTGAGCAGTTCTTC.

This clonotype has ten or more counts. J is TRBJ2-1 and V is TRBV7-9, with D tentatively TRBD1 or TRBD2 (6 bases each). Trimming stripped 5 bases from V and 0 bases from J, with 23 bases between. The CDR3 contains 19 residues. CDR1 SEHNR and CDR2 FQNEAQ come from the germline V gene (reference sequence). The CDR3 nucleotides read TGTGCCAGCAGCCCACGCGACGGTACGGGGGCCAGCTCCTACAATGAGCAGTTCTTC. Protein: CASSPRDGTGASSYNEQFF. Looking up the rest from reference TRBV7-9 and TRBJ2-1 gives the full variable domain: DTGVSQNPRHKITKRGQNVTFRCDPISEHNRLYWYRQTLGQGPEFLTYFQNEAQLEKSRLLSDRFSAERPKGSFSTLEIQRTEQGDSAMYLCASSPRDGTGASSYNEQFFGPGTRLTVL.

CDR3 sequence (DNA): TGCAGCGTTCCTCCTAGCGGGGACCCATCTGAGCAGTTCTTC. This translates into CSVPPSGDPSEQFF. The chain is built from TRBV29-1 and TRBJ2-1; 9 bases match TRBD2. V was clipped by 5 bases and J by 9 bases; unmatched bases: 11. Germline assignment: CDR1 SQVTM and CDR2 ANQGSEA. The CDR3 runs to 14 residues.

This clonotype appeared many times. The J gene is TRBJ1-1, the V gene TRBV6-4, with unresolved D. V shed 2 bases and J shed 1 base, with 5 bases lying between them. The CDR3 runs 13 residues. CDR1 is MRHNA, CDR2 SNTAGT, per germline. Here the CDR3 reads CASSDQPNTEAFF. Written as DNA, the CDR3 is TGTGCCAGCAGTGACCAGCCGAACACTGAAGCTTTCTTT.

The chain carries TRBV6-2 or TRBV6-3 and TRBJ2-1; D gene ambiguous. The germline gives CDR1 MNHEY, CDR2 SVGEGT. Trimming removed 0 bases at V and 3 bases at J, with 0 bases between. CDR3 length: 12 amino acids. The CDR3 DNA sequence: TGTGCCAGCAGTTACTCCTACAATGAGCAGTTCTTC. It translates to CASSYSYNEQFF.

This rearrangement joins TRBV4-3 to TRBJ2-6, with D hard to call. The CDR3 totals 17 residues. Germline loops: CDR1 LGHNA, CDR2 YSLEER. The V and J ends lost 0 bases and 0 bases respectively, with 9 bases between them. The CDR3 coding sequence is TGCGCCAGCAGCCAAGACACGGCGAGCTCTGGGGCCAACGTCCTGACTTTC. It translates to CASSQDTASSGANVLTF.

This clonotype showed up just a few times. This chain joins TRBV7-9 and TRBJ1-6; tentative D call: TRBD1 (5 bases). CDR3 length: 14 amino acids. CDR1 SEHNR and CDR2 FQNEAQ come from the germline V gene (reference sequence). V was shortened by 2 bases and J by 7 bases, with 9 bases between the two germline ends. The CDR3 region is CASSLRGENSPLHF. The CDR3, as DNA: TGTGCCAGCAGCTTAAGAGGGGAGAATTCACCCCTCCACTTT.

The chain couples TRBV9 to TRBJ1-1; 7 bases map to TRBD1. The germline gives CDR1 SGDLS, CDR2 YYNGEE. The J segment lost 0 bases and the V segment lost 3 bases, leaving 11 bases of the junction unmatched. CDR3 length: 17 residues. CDR3 amino acids: CASSARQGRVMNTEAFF. DNA for the CDR3: TGTGCCAGCAGCGCCCGACAGGGAAGGGTGATGAACACTGAAGCTTTCTTT.

This clonotype was seen only a few times. The rearrangement uses TRBV9 and TRBJ1-5, with D perhaps TRBD1 (6 bases). Trimming pared 0 bases from V and 10 bases from J, leaving 17 bases between. The CDR3 spans 15 residues. CDR1 is SGDLS and CDR2 is YYNGEE in the germline V gene. The CDR3 DNA follows: TGTGCCAGCAGCGTAGGCCCTCCGGGGGCAGGTCCCCAGCATTTT. This gives the protein CASSVGPPGAGPQHF.

This clonotype was detected ten times or more. V is TRBV7-2 and J is TRBJ1-6; D remains unclear. Deletions cut 2 bases from V and 7 bases from J, with 12 bases between. CDR1 and CDR2 (germline): SGHTA, FQGNSA. The CDR3 consists of 15 residues. The CDR3 loop reads CASSLIRAENSPLHF. DNA for the CDR3: TGTGCCAGCAGCTTAATTCGGGCAGAAAATTCACCCCTCCACTTT.

The chain combines TRBV20-1 with TRBJ2-7, with 7 bases aligning to TRBD1. CDR1 and CDR2 (germline): DFQATT, SNEGSKA (reference sequence). Losses at the gene ends were 6 bases for V and 1 base for J; bases not matched to a gene: 9. This CDR3 region has 14 residues. The CDR3 DNA reads TGCAGTGCCTCAGGGACAGAGAAGTCCTACGAGCAGTACGTC. It yields the protein CSASGTEKSYEQYV.

This clonotype has ten or more counts. The V call is TRBV5-6, the J call TRBJ2-7; TRBD1 is a possible D gene (5 bases). This CDR3 has 15 amino acids. Germline V lookup: CDR1 SGHDT, CDR2 YYEEEE. V lost 4 bases and J lost 3, with 17 bases in between. The CDR3 loop is CASSRNRNPVYEQYF. CDR3 nucleotides: TGTGCCAGCAGCCGGAACAGGAACCCTGTCTACGAGCAGTACTTC.

The V gene is TRBV4-3, the J gene TRBJ1-1; 8 bases match TRBD1. This CDR3 has 15 amino acids. J lost 1 base, V lost 4 bases, and 5 bases had no gene match. Germline lookup yields CDR1 LGHNA and CDR2 YSLEER. CDR3 bases: TGCGCCAGCAGCCCCAGGGGGCAGGGGAACACTGAAGCTTTCTTT. This encodes CASSPRGQGNTEAFF.

J is TRBJ2-3 and V is TRBV4-3; 9 bases fit TRBD1. This CDR3 contains 16 residues. The J segment lost 0 bases and the V segment lost 5 bases, leaving 6 bases of the junction unmatched. Germline CDR1 and CDR2: LGHNA and YSLEER. CDR3 region: CASSYRTGASTDTQYF. DNA of the CDR3: TGCGCCAGCAGCTACCGGACAGGGGCAAGCACAGATACGCAGTATTTT.

The chain uses TRBV5-1 and TRBJ2-2; 7 bases are shared with TRBD2. The V segment lost 5 bases and the J segment 6 bases; nucleotides outside the gene matches: 7. This CDR3 is 14 amino acids long. Germline CDR1 reads SGHRS; CDR2 reads YFSETQ. CDR3: CASRIPGLAGELFF. CDR3 nucleotide sequence: TGCGCCAGCAGGATACCAGGACTAGCCGGGGAGCTGTTTTTT.

This chain connects TRBV6-1 to TRBJ1-4; D gene ambiguous. The V gene lost 8 bases and the J gene lost 14 bases, with 15 bases spanning the gap. This CDR3 spans 11 amino acids. CDR1 is MNHNS and CDR2 is SASEGT in the germline V gene. CDR3 sequence (DNA): TGTGCCAGCTCGGACCCCGGAGTGCTGTTTTTT. It specifies CASSDPGVLFF.

The sample holds a few counts of this clonotype. The V and J genes are TRBV10-3 and TRBJ2-3, with 8 bases fitting TRBD2. The V gene end was trimmed by 6 bases and the J gene end by 1 base; junction bases not matched to a gene: 9. CDR1 ENHRY and CDR2 SYGVKD come from the germline V gene. The CDR3 extends over 16 amino acids. As DNA, the CDR3 is TGTGCCATCAGACTGGGGAGCGGGGGTGGCACAGATACGCAGTATTTT. Protein: CAIRLGSGGGTDTQYF.

The rearrangement links TRBV6-5 to TRBJ2-3; 8 bases map to TRBD2. Germline loops: CDR1 MNHEY, CDR2 SVGAGI. The CDR3 consists of 15 residues. The V gene end was trimmed by 6 bases and the J gene end by 7 bases; junction bases not matched to a gene: 12. The CDR3 nucleotides read TGTGCCAGCAGCCCGGGGGCGGGGGGCCGAAATACGCAGTATTTT. Translating it yields CASSPGAGGRNTQYF.